This T cell receptor beta chain was obtained from a study of T cell responses to AZD1222 COVID-19 vaccine. On the study more broadly: The study pooled second doses at about 4 or about 12 weeks.

CDR3 length equals 16 residues. Trimming shortened V by 0 bases and J by 0 bases, and 9 bases separated the two germline ends. Germline CDR1 is LGHDT and CDR2 is YNNKEL (reference sequence). Method: immunoSEQ multiplex PCR; TCRdb's copy keeps in-frame clones and lacks some. Found here are tens of thousands of clones, roughly 87% of them singletons; the top ten hold roughly a quarter. Broader study findings: Increases in Spike-specific TCR breadth and depth were seen after two AZD1222 doses.

Concerning this clone: Its specificity is unknown.

This clonotype was sampled from an adult in good health. The gene calls are TRBV3-1 (or the pseudogene TRBV3-2) and TRBJ2-1, with no clear D. The specimen comprised peripheral blood, sampled on day 0 of AZD1222 vaccination. CDR3 in amino acids: CASSQDYTVSYNEQFF. In DNA form, the CDR3 reads TGTGCCAGCAGCCAAGACTATACGGTCTCCTACAATGAGCAGTTCTTC.